The 15 T cell receptor beta chains below come from one sample, sequenced in a study of T cells in severe cutaneous drug reactions (dated 2019 in TCRdb). Sequencing was performed on donors who were patients with carbamazepine-induced Stevens-Johnson syndrome or toxic epidermal necrolysis (CBZ-SJS/TEN). TCRdb lists the instrument as Illumina MiSeq. For both bulk and single-cell sequencing, libraries were prepared with the iRepertoire multiplex PCR system and TCR subtype-specific primers. Reprocessed by TCRdb, the reads give a single entry per CDR3 protein sequence, without DNA. The sample table includes around 8,000 distinct CDR3 sequences. The top ten clones comprise 20% to 30% of the sample. Sequenced input: cells from a skin blister. What the cell subset or site label conveys for this sample: unsorted cells from skin lesion blisters. These receptors were taken from a human donor with a severe cutaneous adverse drug reaction.

The V call is TRBV29-1, the J call TRBJ2-1. This CDR3 is 13 amino acids long. Germline V gene lookup returns CDR1 SQVTM and CDR2 ANQGSEA. CDR3 protein: CSTEGGLGNEQFF.

The V call is TRBV6-5, the J call TRBJ2-7. The length of the CDR3 is 14 residues. Per the germline V gene, CDR1 is MNHEY and CDR2 is SVGAGI. The CDR3 sequence is CASSYSRMPYEQYF.

CDR3 sequence reads: CSARPDSGDPLAYNEQFF. The V gene is TRBV20-1, the J gene TRBJ2-1; no DNA is available, so the TRBD2 call from TCRdb remains unchecked. From germline, CDR1 is DFQATT and CDR2 SNEGSKA (reference sequence). The CDR3 is 18 residues long.

CDR3 region: CASRSSYEQYF. The rearrangement joins TRBV5-1 to TRBJ2-7. The CDR3 spans 11 residues. Germline V lookup: CDR1 SGHRS, CDR2 YFSETQ.

The chain couples TRBV29-1 to TRBJ2-7. This CDR3 contains 11 residues. Germline loops: CDR1 SQVTM, CDR2 ANQGSEA. This CDR3 reads CSVADSYEQYF.

In terms of frequency, this clonotype is medium-sized (0.01 to 0.1%). V gene TRBV7-9 combines with J gene TRBJ2-1. The CDR3 is made up of 15 amino acids. The germline CDR1 and CDR2 sequences are SEHNR and FQNEAQ (reference sequence). CDR3: CASSSKPSSYNEQFF.

The chain links TRBV29-1 to TRBJ2-5; no DNA is available, so the TRBD1 call from TCRdb remains unchecked. This CDR3 has 13 amino acids. Germline values: CDR1 SQVTM, CDR2 ANQGSEA. CDR3: CSGSGTGKETQYF.

The chain recombines TRBV27 with TRBJ1-5. Germline lookup yields CDR1 MNHEY and CDR2 SMNVEV (reference sequence). The length of the CDR3 is 15 residues. The CDR3 protein is CASSLLGGSNQPQHF.

The V call is TRBV29-1, the J call TRBJ2-2. The V gene's germline CDR1 is SQVTM and CDR2 ANQGSEA. This CDR3 has 14 amino acids. The CDR3 is CSVGGLPNTGELFF.

This chain joins TRBV5-4 and TRBJ2-7; TCRdb gives TRBD2 as the D gene, but with no DNA this cannot be confirmed. CDR1 and CDR2 from the germline V gene are SGHNT and YYREEE (reference sequence). This CDR3 contains 16 residues. This CDR3 is CASSRSGTSGSYEQYF.

The chain couples TRBV30 to TRBJ2-3; as DNA is missing, the TRBD2 call by TCRdb cannot be tested. The CDR3 extends over 16 amino acids. Germline loops: CDR1 GTSNPN, CDR2 SVGIG (reference sequence). This CDR3 reads CAWSVPTSGRADTQYF.

The chain links TRBV28 to TRBJ2-7; checking the TCRdb D call of TRBD1 is not possible without DNA. The CDR3 is made up of 16 amino acids. Per the germline V gene, CDR1 is MDHEN and CDR2 is SYDVKM. CDR3 residues: CASSSGRTEFSYEQYF.

The V gene is TRBV27, the J gene TRBJ1-6; checking the TCRdb D call of TRBD1 is not possible without DNA. Germline V gene lookup returns CDR1 MNHEY and CDR2 SMNVEV (reference sequence). This CDR3 contains 15 residues. The CDR3 loop is CASSNLLGGESPLHF.

The chain links TRBV6-5 to TRBJ1-3. The CDR3 totals 11 residues. Germline V gene lookup returns CDR1 MNHEY and CDR2 SVGAGI. The CDR3 loop reads CASSNLNTIYF.

This clonotype is medium-sized by frequency. The chain links TRBV28 to TRBJ2-1; TCRdb's D gene call, TRBD2, goes unchecked for lack of DNA. Germline values: CDR1 MDHEN, CDR2 SYDVKM. The CDR3 is 16 amino acids. This chain's CDR3 is CASRAPGLAGVHEQFF.